Listed here are 10 T cell receptor beta chains from one sample, sequenced in a study of blood T cell repertoires in COVID-19. Generated by immunoSEQ multiplex PCR, the TCRdb table keeps only in-frame clones and is missing some. The sample shows roughly 300,000 clones, around 87% of them seen only once. Sequenced material: peripheral blood. The receptors were gathered from a woman between 45 and 60 years old who had recovered from COVID-19.

The chain links TRBV30 to TRBJ1-5; TRBD1 aligns across 9 bases. Per germline, CDR1 GTSNPN and CDR2 SVGIG (reference sequence). Trimming took 2 bases from V and 3 from J; bases not matched to a gene: 8. The CDR3 has 16 amino acids. The CDR3 coding sequence is TGTGCCTGGAGTCAAAGGACAGGGGTTGACAATCAGCCCCAGCATTTT. It translates to CAWSQRTGVDNQPQHF.

The table lists this clone with a few counts. V gene TRBV19 combines with J gene TRBJ1-1; TRBD1 matches at 7 bases. From germline, CDR1 is LNHDA and CDR2 SQIVND (reference sequence). The CDR3 extends over 15 amino acids. V lost 5 bases and J lost 4; bases outside the gene matches: 10. The CDR3 spells CASSGRTGAITEAFF. The CDR3 region has the DNA TGTGCCAGTAGTGGTAGGACAGGAGCGATCACTGAAGCTTTCTTT.

This clone has a handful of counts. The V gene is TRBV7-6, the J gene TRBJ1-2; the match to TRBD1 covers 7 bases. Germline V gene lookup returns CDR1 SGHVS and CDR2 FNYEAQ. This CDR3 is 14 amino acids long. The J segment lost 6 bases and the V segment lost 4 bases, leaving 8 bases of the junction unmatched. CDR3 DNA sequence: TGTGCCAGCAGCTCATCGGACAGGCGCCATGGCTACACCTTC. This encodes CASSSSDRRHGYTF. Based on the CDR3 plus reference TRBV7-6 and TRBJ1-2, the full variable domain is GAGVSQSPRYKVTKRGQDVALRCDPISGHVSLYWYRQALGQGPEFLTYFNYEAQQDKSGLPNDRFSAERPEGSISTLTIQRTEQRDSAMYRCASSSSDRRHGYTFGSGTRLTVV.

V is TRBV28 and J is TRBJ2-5; D call uncertain. The CDR3 runs 16 residues. Germline-derived CDR1 and CDR2 are MDHEN and SYDVKM. The ends were cut back, 0 bases at V and 1 base at J, with 12 bases in the middle. The CDR3 protein is CASSLWGATAQETQYF. The CDR3 nucleotides read TGTGCCAGCAGTTTATGGGGCGCTACAGCCCAAGAGACCCAGTACTTC.

This chain connects TRBV28 to TRBJ1-4; 7 bases align to TRBD1. V was clipped by 11 bases and J by 7 bases; unmatched bases: 4. This CDR3 contains 11 residues. Germline V gene data show CDR1 as MDHEN and CDR2 as SYDVKM. The CDR3 region is CAVRQGEKLFF. In DNA, the CDR3 is TGTGCCGTGAGACAGGGTGAAAAACTGTTTTTT.

The J gene is TRBJ2-1, the V gene TRBV7-2; maybe TRBD2 (5 bases). Trimming removed 1 base at V and 15 bases at J, with 16 bases between. The germline V gene encodes CDR1 SGHTA and CDR2 FQGNSA. CDR3 length equals 13 residues. CDR3 residues: CASSLDGISPPFF. Here the CDR3 DNA reads TGTGCCAGCAGCTTAGACGGGATCTCCCCCCCGTTCTTC.

V is TRBV19 and J is TRBJ1-5, with 9 bases fitting TRBD1. The CDR3 covers 12 residues. CDR1 and CDR2 (germline): LNHDA, SQIVND (reference sequence). Trimming took 8 bases from V and 7 from J; bases not matched to a gene: 3. The CDR3 sequence: CASVQGAQPQHF. CDR3 DNA sequence: TGTGCCAGTGTACAGGGGGCGCAGCCCCAGCATTTT. Filled out from reference TRBV19 and TRBJ1-5, the complete variable domain reads DGGITQSPKYLFRKEGQNVTLSCEQNLNHDAMYWYRQDPGQGLRLIYYSQIVNDFQKGDIAEGYSVSREKKESFPLTVTSAQKNPTAFYLCASVQGAQPQHFGDGTRLSIL.

The V call is TRBV12-5, the J call TRBJ2-1; 7 nucleotides match TRBD2. CDR1 is LGHNT, CDR2 FRNRAP, per germline. The CDR3 spans 18 residues. V lost 1 base to trimming and J lost 0 bases; unmatched junction nucleotides: 9. This chain's CDR3 is CASGLALWGGSSYNEQFF. CDR3 nucleotides: TGTGCTAGTGGTTTGGCTTTATGGGGGGGGAGCTCCTACAATGAGCAGTTCTTC.

This sequence joins TRBV5-6 and TRBJ1-2; 7 nucleotides align to TRBD1. V lost 5 bases and J lost 7; bases outside the gene matches: 11. Germline V gene data show CDR1 as SGHDT and CDR2 as YYEEEE. The CDR3 consists of 14 residues. Written as DNA, the CDR3 is TGTGCCAGCAGTCCCGACAGGGCTCCTGCTGGCTACACCTTC. Translated, it gives CASSPDRAPAGYTF.

The chain is built from TRBV19 and TRBJ2-7; D is possibly TRBD1 (5 bases). The CDR3 is 15 residues long. The V gene lost 1 base and the J gene lost 3 bases, with 13 bases spanning the gap. The germline V gene has CDR1 LNHDA and CDR2 SQIVND (reference sequence). In nucleotides, the CDR3 is TGTGCCAGTAGTATAGCTGGCGGACAACTCTACGAGCAGTACTTC. Protein product: CASSIAGGQLYEQYF.